Shown below are 24 T cell receptor beta chains from a single sample sequenced in a study of radiotherapy plus CTLA-4 blockade in lung cancer (dated by TCRdb to the late 2010s). The library was generated by the immunoSEQ multiplex PCR assay. TCRdb carries this immuneACCESS record with in-frame sequences only. Its versions omit some clonotypes, under half of them owing to an unresolved V gene in the studies checked, with the rest unexplained. The sample data list tens of thousands of clones, and roughly 77% of these were observed just once. Around 8.8% of the sample is taken by the ten largest. The source material was peripheral blood, sampled from a patient treated with radiotherapy plus ipilimumab. These receptor sequences come from a human donor with non-small cell lung cancer who had a complete response to radiotherapy plus ipilimumab.

The chain is built from TRBV19 and TRBJ2-3; possible D gene TRBD1, 6 bases. Trimming took 9 bases from V and 6 from J, leaving 19 bases between them. CDR3 length: 14 amino acids. Looked up from germline, CDR1 is LNHDA and CDR2 is SQIVND (reference sequence). The CDR3 reads CASSDRISSDTQYF. As DNA, the CDR3 is TGTGCCAGCTCGGACAGAATCTCTTCGGATACGCAGTATTTT.

This rearrangement joins TRBV10-3 to TRBJ1-1; 7 bases agree with TRBD1. This CDR3 is 17 amino acids long. Germline V gene data show CDR1 as ENHRY and CDR2 as SYGVKD. V lost 0 bases to trimming and J lost 0 bases; unmatched junction nucleotides: 7. CDR3 sequence: CAISESLTGLMNTEAFF. DNA of the CDR3: TGTGCCATCAGTGAGTCCCTGACAGGGTTGATGAACACTGAAGCTTTCTTT.

The chain combines TRBV25-1 with TRBJ1-1; 7 bases agree with TRBD1. CDR1 is MGHDK, CDR2 SYGVNS, per germline. The V gene end was trimmed by 3 bases and the J gene end by 6 bases; junction bases not matched to a gene: 10. CDR3 length equals 15 residues. The CDR3 nucleotides are TGTGCCAGCAGTGAGTCGACAGGGCTAAGGGCTGAAGCTTTCTTT. As protein: CASSESTGLRAEAFF.

This rearrangement joins TRBV19 to TRBJ2-1; no definite D call. Germline V gives CDR1 LNHDA, CDR2 SQIVND (reference sequence). The V and J ends lost 4 bases and 8 bases respectively, with 18 bases between them. CDR3 length equals 15 residues. CDR3 in DNA: TGTGCCAGTAGTACCAGCGACTCTAGGTCGGATGAGCAGTTCTTC. Amino acids: CASSTSDSRSDEQFF.

This clone appeared a few times. V and J are TRBV30 and TRBJ1-6; 7 nucleotides line up with TRBD1. CDR3 length equals 17 residues. Unmatched junction bases numbered 9, after V lost 4 bases and J lost 0 bases. CDR1 and CDR2 (germline): GTSNPN, SVGIG (reference sequence). The CDR3 bases are TGTGCCTGGACGAACAGGGGACTGAGCTCCTATAATTCACCCCTCCACTTT. This encodes CAWTNRGLSSYNSPLHF.

The chain carries TRBV6-4 and TRBJ1-5; D is possibly TRBD1 (5 bases). The CDR3 sequence is 13 residues long. V gave up 6 bases and J gave up 0 bases, with 6 bases separating them. The germline V gene encodes CDR1 MRHNA and CDR2 SNTAGT. The CDR3 nucleotides read TGTGCCAGCAGCAGGGATAGCAATCAGCCCCAGCATTTT. Translating it yields CASSRDSNQPQHF.

The V call is TRBV9, the J call TRBJ1-1, with 7 bases identical to TRBD1. The J segment lost 4 bases and the V segment lost 0 bases, leaving 9 bases of the junction unmatched. There are 16 residues in the CDR3. Germline V gene sequence: CDR1 SGDLS, CDR2 YYNGEE. The CDR3 protein is CASSVDDRALTTEAFF. The CDR3 DNA reads TGTGCCAGCAGCGTAGATGACAGGGCCCTGACCACTGAAGCTTTCTTT.

This chain links TRBV5-1 with TRBJ1-4; 9 bases fit TRBD1. The V segment lost 4 bases and the J segment 5 bases; nucleotides outside the gene matches: 3. CDR1 is SGHRS and CDR2 is YFSETQ in the germline V gene. The CDR3 consists of 14 residues. CDR3 sequence: CASSPGQGNEKLFF. The DNA for the CDR3 is TGCGCCAGCAGCCCGGGACAGGGAAATGAAAAACTGTTTTTT.

V and J are TRBV2 and TRBJ2-7, with 8 bases identical to TRBD2. The V segment lost 6 bases and the J segment 5 bases; nucleotides outside the gene matches: 3. Germline assignment: CDR1 SNHLY and CDR2 FYNNEI. This CDR3 contains 12 residues. Here the CDR3 reads CASSGLAHEQYF. CDR3 in DNA: TGTGCCAGCAGCGGACTAGCACACGAGCAGTACTTC.

The chain joins TRBV6-6 to TRBJ1-2; D is ambiguous. CDR1 and CDR2 (germline): MNHNY, SVGAGI (reference sequence). V gave up 5 bases and J gave up 4 bases, with 14 bases separating them. CDR3 length equals 14 residues. Here the CDR3 reads CASSPSTGIYGYTF. The CDR3 DNA follows: TGTGCCAGCAGTCCGTCTACGGGGATCTATGGCTACACCTTC.

This rearrangement joins TRBV19 to TRBJ2-7; TRBD1 matches at 8 bases. Germline assignment: CDR1 LNHDA and CDR2 SQIVND (reference sequence). Trimming took 2 bases from V and 5 from J; bases not matched to a gene: 11. This CDR3 has 16 amino acids. The CDR3 sequence is CASSIFRTGSRDEQYF. As DNA, the CDR3 is TGTGCCAGTAGTATATTCAGGACAGGGTCGCGCGACGAGCAGTACTTC.

The V and J genes are TRBV9 and TRBJ1-1, with no clear D. The germline V gene encodes CDR1 SGDLS and CDR2 YYNGEE. Trimming took off 2 bases at V and 1 base at J, with 12 bases between the two ends. CDR3 length: 15 residues. The CDR3 sequence: CASSVSQTKNTEAFF. The CDR3 DNA reads TGTGCCAGCAGCGTGTCACAGACTAAGAACACTGAAGCTTTCTTT.

This chain links TRBV5-1 with TRBJ2-1; 7 positions agree with TRBD2. Trimming took 4 bases from V and 9 from J; bases not matched to a gene: 7. From germline, CDR1 is SGHRS and CDR2 YFSETQ. The CDR3 is 13 amino acids. The CDR3 nucleotides are TGCGCCAGCAGCCCGGGCCGACTAGCTGAGCAGTTCTTC. It encodes CASSPGRLAEQFF.

The V call is TRBV28, the J call TRBJ1-2; 8 bases match TRBD1. V shed 1 base, J shed 2 bases, and the junction held 12 bases outside the gene matches. The CDR3 consists of 18 residues. CDR1 is MDHEN and CDR2 is SYDVKM in the germline V gene. CDR3: CASSLLGVRGPSNYGYTF. The DNA of the CDR3 is TGTGCCAGCAGTTTATTGGGCGTCAGGGGGCCCTCCAACTATGGCTACACCTTC.

This clone was observed a few times. V is TRBV10-1 and J is TRBJ2-1, with TRBD2 as a possible D gene (6 bases). Trimming took off 2 bases at V and 1 base at J, with 12 bases between the two ends. The CDR3 has 16 residues. CDR1 and CDR2 from the germline V gene are WNHNN and SYGVQD (reference sequence). CDR3 coding DNA: TGCGCCAGCAGTGAGGACCGGGACTCGTCCTACAATGAGCAGTTCTTC. It specifies CASSEDRDSSYNEQFF.

The chain carries TRBV5-1 and TRBJ2-3; D might be TRBD2 (5 bases). The V and J ends lost 0 bases and 4 bases respectively, with 9 bases between them. Germline values: CDR1 SGHRS, CDR2 YFSETQ. There are 14 residues in the CDR3. Here the CDR3 reads CASSLALDSDTQYF. CDR3 bases: TGCGCCAGCAGCTTGGCACTAGACTCAGATACGCAGTATTTT.

The V and J genes are TRBV29-1 and TRBJ2-1, with TRBD2 matching over 16 bases. The ends lost 1 base at V and 2 bases at J; junction bases unmatched: 8. CDR1 and CDR2 (germline): SQVTM, ANQGSEA. The CDR3 extends over 19 amino acids. The CDR3 bases are TGCAGCGTTGAAGTCCCGGGACTAGCGGGAGGGCCGGCCTACAATGAGCAGTTCTTC. It translates to CSVEVPGLAGGPAYNEQFF.

The chain recombines TRBV4-1 with TRBJ1-5, with D possibly matching TRBD1 (6 bases). The CDR3 is 17 amino acids. V was shortened by 2 bases and J by 4 bases, with 18 bases between the two germline ends. Germline CDR1 is MGHRA and CDR2 is YSYEKL. CDR3 sequence (DNA): TGCGCCAGCAGCCAACCAACACGGGGGGCACGGAATCAGCCCCAGCATTTT. Translation: CASSQPTRGARNQPQHF.

This clone was detected only a few times. The chain couples TRBV19 to TRBJ1-1; no firm D call. From germline, CDR1 is LNHDA and CDR2 SQIVND (reference sequence). The length of the CDR3 is 14 residues. Trimming took 1 base from V and 1 from J, leaving 7 bases between them. CDR3 in amino acids: CASSIGQQNTEAFF. The CDR3 DNA reads TGTGCCAGTAGTATAGGCCAACAGAACACTGAAGCTTTCTTT.

This clone was found a few times. The genes are TRBV7-2 and TRBJ1-1, with 7 bases that match TRBD1. The CDR3 runs 14 residues. With V trimmed by 2 bases and J by 4 bases, 4 bases remained unmatched. Germline V lookup: CDR1 SGHTA, CDR2 FQGNSA. CDR3 coding DNA: TGTGCCAGCAGCTTAAGGGCAGGGGGCACTGAAGCTTTCTTT. Its translation: CASSLRAGGTEAFF.

This sequence joins TRBV4-2 and TRBJ2-1; tentative D call: TRBD1 (5 bases). The CDR3 length is 12 residues. Trimming removed 1 base from V and 10 bases from J, with 8 bases in between. Germline CDR1 is LGHNA and CDR2 is YNFKEQ. CDR3 nucleotides: TGTGCCAGCAGCCAAGTGGGGCGGGAGCAGTTCTTC. It is translated as CASSQVGREQFF.

This clone has a single count. The DNA for the CDR3 is TGCAGCGTTGAGTTGACAGGGCGGTACCAAGAGACCCAGTACTTC. Its protein is CSVELTGRYQETQYF. V is TRBV29-1 and J is TRBJ2-5; TRBD1 agrees at 7 bases. This CDR3 has 15 residues. J was trimmed by 0 bases and V by 3 bases; bases with no gene match: 7. Per germline, CDR1 SQVTM and CDR2 ANQGSEA.

This rearrangement joins TRBV30 to TRBJ1-5; no clear D. Trimming removed 0 bases at V and 3 bases at J, with 15 bases between. Per germline, CDR1 GTSNPN and CDR2 SVGIG (reference sequence). This CDR3 is 16 amino acids long. This CDR3 reads CAWSVPRFTTNQPQHF. The DNA for the CDR3 is TGTGCCTGGAGTGTACCCCGGTTTACCACCAATCAGCCCCAGCATTTT.

This clone was seen a few times. The chain couples TRBV7-8 to TRBJ1-5; D possibly corresponds to TRBD1 (6 bases). The CDR3 is 14 residues long. V was trimmed by 1 base and J by 8 bases, leaving 12 bases between them. Germline CDR1 reads SGHVS; CDR2 reads FQNEAQ. In nucleotides, the CDR3 is TGTGCCAGCAGCTTAGGGAAGGGGGAGAAGCCCCAGCATTTT. Translating gives CASSLGKGEKPQHF. The entire variable domain, with the rest obtained from reference TRBV7-8 and TRBJ1-5, is as follows: GAGVSQSPRYKVAKRGQDVALRCDPISGHVSLFWYQQALGQGPEFLTYFQNEAQLDKSGLPSDRFFAERPEGSVSTLKIQRTQQEDSAVYLCASSLGKGEKPQHFGDGTRLSIL.